This entry concerns a single TCR beta chain. The antigen remains unidentified. It was cDNA, reverse transcribed from extracted RNA, that served as the sequencing template. Assay: immunoSEQ multiplex PCR; the TCRdb copy retains only in-frame clones and omits some. Here the sample spans tens of thousands of clones, about 51% being singletons. The data derive from a study of CD8+ T cells in alopecia areata. General study findings and limits: Unlike in mice, where it was clearer, TCR sharing across patients was less clear, possibly HLA-related. Clonality in lesional scalp, especially alopecia totalis/universalis, exceeded that of normal scalp.

CDR1 and CDR2 (germline): SNHLY, FYNNEI. This CDR3 is built from 13 residues. The germline V and J ends were trimmed by 0 bases and 5 bases, with 5 bases remaining between them. The chain employs TRBV2 and TRBJ2-4; no clear D. Sample: NKG2D-high CD8+ T cells sorted from blood. The receptor was derived from a human donor with alopecia areata. The CDR3 sequence: CASSEAGQNIQYF. CDR3 in DNA: TGTGCCAGCAGTGAAGCGGGCCAAAACATTCAGTACTTC.